Below are 17 T cell receptor beta chains sequenced from a single sample in a study of blood T cell repertoires in COVID-19. TCRdb's table, derived via immunoSEQ multiplex PCR, lists solely in-frame clones and lacks some. The sample contains 150,000 to 250,000 clones, roughly 83% of which appear only once. Sample: peripheral blood. The receptors derive from a woman aged 40 to 55 with COVID-19, enrolled during active disease.

This chain joins TRBV5-1 and TRBJ2-2; 11 bases line up with TRBD2. V lost 7 bases and J lost 4; bases outside the gene matches: 6. Germline V gene data show CDR1 as SGHRS and CDR2 as YFSETQ. The CDR3 sequence is 15 residues long. CDR3 region: CASGPLAGGTGELFF. As DNA, the CDR3 is TGCGCCAGCGGTCCCCTAGCGGGAGGCACCGGGGAGCTGTTTTTT. Variable domain in full (rest from reference TRBV5-1 and TRBJ2-2): KAGVTQTPRYLIKTRGQQVTLSCSPISGHRSVSWYQQTPGQGLQFLFEYFSETQRNKGNFPGRFSGRQFSNSRSEMNVSTLELGDSALYLCASGPLAGGTGELFFGEGSRLTVL.

The CDR3 DNA follows: TGTGCCAGCAGCCCCGTGACCGGGGAGACCCAGTACTTC. Protein product: CASSPVTGETQYF. This rearrangement joins TRBV7-8 to TRBJ2-5; no definite D call. V was pared by 5 bases and J by 5 bases, with 12 bases between. Germline CDR1 is SGHVS and CDR2 is FQNEAQ. This CDR3 comprises 13 residues.

The gene calls are TRBV25-1 and TRBJ2-7; possibly TRBD1 for D (6 bases). Trimming left V 3 bases short and J 5 bases short, with 8 bases between. CDR1 MGHDK and CDR2 SYGVNS come from the germline V gene. The CDR3 runs 12 residues. Written as DNA, the CDR3 is TGTGCCAGCAGTGAGAACAGGGACGAGCAGTACTTC. It encodes CASSENRDEQYF.

The chain couples TRBV5-1 to TRBJ2-5, with 11 bases lining up with TRBD2. V was clipped by 4 bases and J by 1 base; unmatched bases: 9. Germline V CDR1 and CDR2: SGHRS, YFSETQ. CDR3 length: 17 amino acids. Here the CDR3 reads CASSPPGLAGGQETQYF. The CDR3 DNA sequence: TGCGCCAGCAGCCCCCCGGGGCTAGCGGGGGGCCAAGAGACCCAGTACTTC.

J is TRBJ1-2 and V is TRBV5-4; D is uncertain. Germline V gene sequence: CDR1 SGHNT, CDR2 YYREEE (reference sequence). The CDR3 is 12 residues long. V gave up 3 bases and J gave up 4 bases, with 7 bases separating them. CDR3 loop: CASSSDIYGYTF. The CDR3 DNA reads TGTGCCAGCAGCTCCGACATCTATGGCTACACCTTC. The full variable domain, completed using reference TRBV5-4 and TRBJ1-2, is ETGVTQSPTHLIKTRGQQVTLRCSSQSGHNTVSWYQQALGQGPQFIFQYYREEENGRGNFPPRFSGLQFPNYSSELNVNALELDDSALYLCASSSDIYGYTFGSGTRLTVV.

The chain recombines TRBV10-1 with TRBJ1-3; no clear D. Germline values: CDR1 WNHNN, CDR2 SYGVQD (reference sequence). V lost 6 bases and J lost 8, with 26 bases in between. This CDR3 has 17 amino acids. In DNA form, the CDR3 reads TGCGCCAGCAGGCGTCTTGGTCTTATAGGAATCCAGGACACCATATATTTT. Translated, it gives CASRRLGLIGIQDTIYF.

The J gene is TRBJ2-1, the V gene TRBV3-1 (or the pseudogene TRBV3-2), with TRBD1 matching 11 bases. The ends lost 2 bases at V and 8 bases at J; junction bases unmatched: 11. The CDR3 is made up of 17 amino acids. Germline V lookup: CDR1 LGHDT, CDR2 YNNKEL (reference sequence). The DNA of the CDR3 is TGTGCCAGCAGCCAACCTGGCGGACAGGGGGCGGATTATGAGCAGTTCTTC. Its protein is CASSQPGGQGADYEQFF.

The chain has TRBV19 and TRBJ1-1, with D uncertain. Trimming shortened V by 3 bases and J by 6 bases, and 8 bases separated the two germline ends. The CDR3 consists of 12 residues. Germline CDR1 reads LNHDA; CDR2 reads SQIVND (reference sequence). The CDR3 nucleotides are TGTGCCAGTAGTATGGAGGCATCTGAAGCTTTCTTT. Its protein is CASSMEASEAFF.

The chain couples TRBV27 to TRBJ2-7, with a possible D match to TRBD1 (5 bases). Trimming took off 6 bases at V and 4 bases at J, with 16 bases between the two ends. CDR1 and CDR2 (germline): MNHEY, SMNVEV (reference sequence). The CDR3 consists of 14 residues. CDR3 residues: CASSREWNTYEQYF. The CDR3 DNA is TGTGCCAGCAGCAGGGAATGGAATACATACGAGCAGTACTTC.

The chain has TRBV7-8 and TRBJ2-3; 8 bases fit TRBD2. J gave up 2 bases and V 5 bases, and 6 bases lay outside the gene matches. Germline V gene data show CDR1 as SGHVS and CDR2 as FQNEAQ. CDR3 length equals 15 residues. CDR3 bases: TGTGCCAGCAGCGTCGGGGGGGCACTCACAGATACGCAGTATTTT. Translation gives CASSVGGALTDTQYF.

The gene calls are TRBV5-1 and TRBJ2-3; 15 nucleotides align to TRBD2. The CDR3 extends over 16 amino acids. Unmatched junction bases numbered 5, after V lost 4 bases and J lost 5 bases. Germline V gene sequence: CDR1 SGHRS, CDR2 YFSETQ. DNA of the CDR3: TGCGCCAGCAGCCGAGAGGGACTAGCGGGGGGAGATACGCAGTATTTT. It specifies CASSREGLAGGDTQYF.

The rearrangement links TRBV7-2 to TRBJ2-1, with TRBD2 matching over 12 bases. Trimming removed 5 bases from V and 7 bases from J; junction bases left unmatched: 6. CDR1 and CDR2 (germline): SGHTA, FQGNSA. There are 15 residues in the CDR3. CDR3 residues: CASSASGGAGNEQFF. CDR3 bases: TGTGCCAGCAGCGCTAGCGGGGGGGCCGGAAATGAGCAGTTCTTC.

The chain couples TRBV30 to TRBJ2-6; TRBD1 is a possible D gene (6 bases). The CDR3 is 14 residues long. V was shortened by 5 bases and J by 0 bases, with 8 bases between the two germline ends. Germline CDR1 and CDR2: GTSNPN and SVGIG (reference sequence). As DNA, the CDR3 is TGTGCCTGGGACAGGAGCTCTGGGGCCAACGTCCTGACTTTC. It encodes CAWDRSSGANVLTF.

The rearrangement links TRBV3-1 (or the pseudogene TRBV3-2) to TRBJ1-2, with D perhaps TRBD1 (6 bases). V was cut by 4 bases and J by 4 bases, with 7 bases left in between. In germline, CDR1 is LGHDT, CDR2 YNNKEL (reference sequence). The CDR3 has 12 amino acids. The CDR3 loop reads CASSPQGYGYTF. CDR3 bases: TGTGCCAGCAGCCCACAGGGCTATGGCTACACCTTC.

The sample holds a few counts of this clone. The chain combines TRBV11-2 with TRBJ2-4; 8 positions match TRBD1. This CDR3 region has 16 residues. V shed 4 bases and J 8 bases; nucleotides not matched to a gene: 13. From germline, CDR1 is SGHAT and CDR2 FQNNGV. The CDR3 loop reads CASSYNWEEQGDIQYF. For the CDR3, the DNA is TGTGCCAGCAGCTATAACTGGGAGGAACAGGGGGACATTCAGTACTTC. The entire variable domain, with the rest obtained from reference TRBV11-2 and TRBJ2-4, is as follows: EAGVAQSPRYKIIEKRQSVAFWCNPISGHATLYWYQQILGQGPKLLIQFQNNGVVDDSQLPKDRFSAERLKGVDSTLKIQPAKLEDSAVYLCASSYNWEEQGDIQYFGAGTRLSVL.

The sample holds one count of this clone. The genes are TRBV14 and TRBJ2-5; D is uncertain. Germline V CDR1 and CDR2: SGHDN, FVKESK. V lost 0 bases and J 6 bases, leaving 14 bases between the germline ends. There are 15 residues in the CDR3. In DNA, the CDR3 is TGTGCCAGCAGCCAAGATAGTACTTACGTAAAGACCCAGTACTTC. Translating gives CASSQDSTYVKTQYF.

The V and J genes are TRBV3-1 (or the pseudogene TRBV3-2) and TRBJ2-1; 9 nucleotides match TRBD2. Germline V CDR1 and CDR2: LGHDT, YNNKEL (reference sequence). Trimming at V came to 1 base and at J to 10 bases, leaving 11 bases not matched to a gene. The CDR3 loop spans 16 amino acids. Written as DNA, the CDR3 is TGTGCCAGCAGCCAAGGAGGTCTCGGCGGGAGGGGGGAGCAGTTCTTC. Residues: CASSQGGLGGRGEQFF.